The next 5 T cell receptor beta chains were all read from a single sample in a study of T cell repertoires in cytomegalovirus infection. Their target antigens are unknown. TCRdb reprocessed the reads via MiXCR and lists one record per CDR3 protein. The table has just over 450,000 distinct CDR3 sequences, under 45% seen once. The sequenced sample was cultured PBMCs, obtained from culture after CMV antigen stimulation. All receptors come from a human donor in good health (CMV status not recorded). Some clones in this sample may be carry-over from other donors' samples.

The chain uses TRBV27 and TRBJ2-5; 9 bases line up with TRBD2. Germline V gene sequence: CDR1 MNHEY, CDR2 SMNVEV (reference sequence). The CDR3 length is 15 residues. With V trimmed by 6 bases and J by 5 bases, 10 bases remained unmatched. DNA of the CDR3: TGTGCCAGCAGCCCCTTTGCGGGAGGGGTGGAGACCCAGTACTTC. It encodes CASSPFAGGVETQYF.

This clonotype was seen a few times. The chain has TRBV27 and TRBJ1-6; D uncertain. The CDR3 is made up of 12 amino acids. The V gene's germline CDR1 is MNHEY and CDR2 SMNVEV (reference sequence). The V gene lost 4 bases and the J gene lost 5 bases, with 3 bases spanning the gap. The CDR3 DNA reads as TGTGCCAGCAGTTCCAATAATTCACCCCTCCACTTT. Translated: CASSSNNSPLHF.

This clonotype was seen more than once but under ten times. The rearrangement uses TRBV6-6 and TRBJ2-6, with D possibly matching TRBD1 (6 bases). Trimming took 5 bases from V and 0 from J, leaving 17 bases between them. The length of the CDR3 is 18 residues. CDR1 and CDR2 (germline): MNHNY, SVGAGI (reference sequence). As DNA, the CDR3 is TGTGCCAGCAGTGCTGTAGGACAGTTTCGCTCTGGGGCCAACGTCCTGACTTTC. Translating gives CASSAVGQFRSGANVLTF.

In nucleotides, the CDR3 is TGTGCCAGCAGCTTAGGAAGGGACCCCTCCTATGGCTACACCTTC. This translates into CASSLGRDPSYGYTF. The V gene is TRBV7-2, the J gene TRBJ1-2; maybe TRBD1 (5 bases). The CDR3 has 15 residues. Trimming stripped 1 base from V and 4 bases from J, with 13 bases between. The germline gives CDR1 SGHTA, CDR2 FQGNSA.

This clonotype was seen more than once but under ten times. The V gene is TRBV7-9, the J gene TRBJ2-3; 8 nucleotides agree with TRBD1. In germline, CDR1 is SEHNR, CDR2 FQNEAQ (reference sequence). V shed 6 bases and J 4 bases; nucleotides not matched to a gene: 12. CDR3 length: 16 residues. In DNA, the CDR3 is TGTGCCAGCAGTCAACCCCGGACAGGGAGAGCAGATACGCAGTATTTT. Its translation: CASSQPRTGRADTQYF.